A selection of T cell receptor beta chains follows, all from one sample in a study of cytomegalovirus exposure and HLA in healthy donors. This table comes from immunoSEQ multiplex PCR, and its TCRdb copy is limited to in-frame clones, with some not included. The sample includes 95,000 to 150,000 clones, 60% to 85% of them seen just once. The source material was PBMCs. The origin of the receptors is a woman aged 40 to 49 in good health and CMV-seropositive. CDR3s include the opening cysteine and the closing phenylalanine or tryptophan. Fields, in order: D gene, V gene, clone size, J gene, CDR3 length, CDR3 protein, CDR3 DNA. The D gene is left open where the match is weak. Clone size, where shown, is once, few, many, or a class for clones that have expanded.

>-|TRBV9|-|TRBJ2-3|15
CASSVALRGTDTQYF
TGTGCCAGCAGCGTAGCCCTGCGCGGCACAGATACGCAGTATTTT
>TRBD1|TRBV7-7|-|TRBJ2-2|15
CASSLTTGVIGELFF
TGTGCTAGCAGCTTGACGACAGGGGTCATCGGGGAGCTGTTTTTT
>-|TRBV4-1|-|TRBJ1-6|19
CASSQEDSGGSSYNSPLHF
TGCGCCAGCAGCCAAGAAGACTCGGGGGGGAGCTCCTATAATTCACCCCTCCACTTT
>TRBD2|TRBV5-4|once|TRBJ2-3|15
CASAPGTSVPDTQYF
TGTGCCAGCGCCCCCGGGACTAGCGTCCCAGATACGCAGTATTTT
>-|TRBV5-4|-|TRBJ1-2|14
CATLPPRGNYGYTF
TGTGCCACTCTCCCCCCGCGGGGGAACTATGGCTACACCTTC
>TRBD1|TRBV4-1|few|TRBJ1-1|18
CASSLLTGTGVSGTEAFF
TGCGCCAGCAGTCTTCTTACCGGGACAGGGGTTTCGGGGACTGAAGCTTTCTTT
>-|TRBV2|-|TRBJ1-1|15
CASRNTGNDNTEAFF
TGTGCCAGCAGAAACACAGGGAACGACAACACTGAAGCTTTCTTT
>-|TRBV30|-|TRBJ2-2|15
CAWKTGPAYTGELFF
TGTGCCTGGAAAACAGGACCGGCTTACACCGGGGAGCTGTTTTTT
>-|TRBV9|-|TRBJ2-3|18
CASSVGWGPSGRLDTQYF
TGTGCCAGCAGCGTAGGATGGGGGCCTAGCGGAAGACTTGATACGCAGTATTTT
>-|TRBV5-1|few|TRBJ1-1|18
CASSLGFFSGFKNTEAFF
TGCGCCAGCAGCTTGGGCTTTTTTTCCGGGTTCAAAAACACTGAAGCTTTCTTT